Shown below are 3 T cell receptor beta chains from a single sample sequenced in a study of T-cell memory formation after mild COVID-19 (dated by TCRdb to about 2021). The protocol used for the library was 5' RACE. The sample was run on an Illumina NovaSeq 6000. The public sequencing data were trimmed at Q25 with fastp and processed into clonotypes with MiXCR by TCRdb, which kept only in-frame beta chains. A single entry per CDR3 protein holds the most common genes and DNA from its merged rows. The sample table lists about 190,000 distinct CDR3 sequences, around 20% of them with a count of one. Of the sample, 2.4% is held by the ten largest clones. The sample was PBMCs or a T cell subset sorted from them (not recorded which). The receptors here all came from an adult woman who had mild COVID-19 (a few samples of this study predate the infection). The sample titles of this study are shuffled in the database, so cell type and time point are left out; the donor was told from shared clones.

The sample holds many counts of this clonotype. The V and J genes are TRBV10-3 and TRBJ2-3; the D gene is possibly TRBD2 (6 bases). This CDR3 comprises 15 residues. Germline-derived CDR1 and CDR2 are ENHRY and SYGVKD. Trimming shortened V by 4 bases and J by 4 bases, and 15 bases separated the two germline ends. The CDR3 sequence is CAISGGGEAADTQYF. Written as DNA, the CDR3 is TGTGCCATCAGTGGTGGCGGGGAGGCCGCAGATACGCAGTATTTT.

This clonotype has at least ten counts. The chain links TRBV4-3 to TRBJ2-1; 12 positions agree with TRBD2. This CDR3 contains 16 residues. V shed 2 bases, J shed 6 bases, and the junction held 5 bases outside the gene matches. CDR1 LGHNA and CDR2 YSLEER come from the germline V gene. DNA for the CDR3: TGCGCCAGCAGCCAATTCCTAGCGGGAGGGGGCAATGAGCAGTTCTTC. It codes for CASSQFLAGGGNEQFF.

The chain combines TRBV7-3 with TRBJ1-2, with D hard to call. This CDR3 is built from 13 residues. V was cut by 5 bases and J by 3 bases, with 10 bases left in between. Germline assignment: CDR1 SGHTA and CDR2 FQGTGA. CDR3 DNA sequence: TGTGCCAGCAGCGGACCGACTGACTATGGCTACACCTTC. It specifies CASSGPTDYGYTF.